This TCR beta chain derives from a study of blood T cells in healthy people across ages. Study observations and caveats: It was held that diversity estimates obtained from one million T cells represented underestimates.

V was trimmed by 5 bases and J by 8 bases, leaving 24 bases between them. CDR1 and CDR2 from the germline V gene are SGHAT and FQNNGV. The CDR3 extends over 16 amino acids. A J-beta primer mix and a sample-barcoded 5' primer were used in a second PCR of roughly 7 to 12 cycles. Each single sample gave us at least 2.5 million CDR3-containing paired-end reads. TCRdb itself ran the 5' RACE reads through MiXCR, one entry per CDR3 protein. The sample holds some 700,000 distinct CDR3 sequences, roughly two fifths seen once. Peripheral blood, around 9.4 milliliters per donor, was collected. Of note for this clonotype: Its antigen is undetermined.

The chain recombines TRBV11-2 with TRBJ1-2; D might be TRBD1 (5 bases). The sequenced sample consisted of blood. The TCR originated in a woman between 55 and 75 years old in good health. CDR3 DNA sequence: TGTGCCAGCAGCCTCCTAGTAGGACACCTATCGAGGGGCTACACCTTC. Translated: CASSLLVGHLSRGYTF.